The TCR beta chain described here comes from a study of T-cell reconstitution after alpha-beta-depleted transplantation in children. This CDR3 comprises 14 residues. V was clipped by 1 base and J by 5 bases, with 11 bases between them. The germline CDR1 and CDR2 sequences are LGHDT and YNNKEL (reference sequence). Molecular barcoding with unique molecular identifiers was used for the TCRbeta library. A single record per CDR3 protein comes from TCRdb applying MiXCR to the PCR reads. The sample consists of 450,000 to 550,000 distinct CDR3 sequences, about an eighth of them appearing once. This clonotype has a handful of counts.

This TCR derives from a female patient aged 2-10 years who had a stem cell transplant for aplastic anemia, so the T cells may come from the graft donor. The chain combines TRBV3-1 with TRBJ1-2; D unresolved. The sequencing used PBMCs, mostly from graft donor cells, collected 180 days after TCRalphabeta/CD19-depleted stem cell transplant. The CDR3 protein is CASSQAGLKYGYTF. The CDR3 nucleotides read TGTGCCAGCAGCCAAGCCGGCCTGAAGTATGGCTACACCTTC.